The 15 T cell receptor beta chains given below trace back to one sample, sequenced in a study of control samples from healthy donors and cancer patients. The repertoire was sequenced with immunoSEQ multiplex PCR; TCRdb's copy has only in-frame clones and lacks some. The data contain 100,000 or so clones, about 80% of them singletons. Sequencing was carried out using blood. The receptor set was obtained from a woman in her fifties or sixties in good health.

The gene calls are TRBV11-3 and TRBJ1-1, with a weak D call TRBD1 (6 bases). This CDR3 comprises 11 residues. From germline, CDR1 is SGHNT and CDR2 YENEEA. Trimming cost V 3 bases and J 8 bases, with 7 bases left between them. Here the CDR3 DNA reads TGTGCCAGCAGCTTCGGACAGGAAGCTTTCTTT. Translation gives CASSFGQEAFF.

The rearrangement uses TRBV4-3 and TRBJ1-2, with D unresolved. CDR3 length equals 15 residues. The germline V and J ends were trimmed by 3 bases and 4 bases, with 15 bases remaining between them. Germline CDR1 reads LGHNA; CDR2 reads YSLEER. The CDR3 loop reads CASSQSFPGSYGYTF. In DNA, the CDR3 is TGCGCCAGCAGCCAGTCTTTTCCGGGAAGCTATGGCTACACCTTC.

DNA for the CDR3: TGTGCCTGGAGTCCAGGGGAGTATGGGAACACTGAAGCTTTCTTT. The encoded protein is CAWSPGEYGNTEAFF. The V call is TRBV30, the J call TRBJ1-1; D possibly corresponds to TRBD1 (6 bases). V lost 2 bases, J lost 1 base, and 14 bases lay in between. CDR3 size: 15 residues. The germline CDR1 and CDR2 sequences are GTSNPN and SVGIG (reference sequence).

This chain joins TRBV29-1 and TRBJ1-5, with 7 nucleotides matching TRBD1. The germline V gene encodes CDR1 SQVTM and CDR2 ANQGSEA. V lost 6 bases to trimming and J lost 0 bases; unmatched junction nucleotides: 5. This CDR3 spans 14 amino acids. The CDR3 loop is CSVSQGNSNQPQHF. In DNA form, the CDR3 reads TGCAGCGTATCACAGGGGAATAGCAATCAGCCCCAGCATTTT.

V usage is TRBV6-6 and J usage is TRBJ1-6; D unclear. The CDR3 spans 11 residues. Germline assignment: CDR1 MNHNY and CDR2 SVGAGI (reference sequence). V lost 2 bases to trimming and J lost 8 bases, with 1 base between them. In DNA form, the CDR3 reads TGTGCCAGCAGTTACGATTCACCCCTCCACTTT. It specifies CASSYDSPLHF.

V gene TRBV2 combines with J gene TRBJ2-2, with 7 bases aligning to TRBD2. The CDR3 covers 18 residues. Losses at the gene ends were 8 bases for V and 1 base for J; bases not matched to a gene: 16. The germline CDR1 and CDR2 sequences are SNHLY and FYNNEI. The CDR3 spells CASRGVSTSVQNTGELFF. CDR3 coding DNA: TGTGCCAGCCGGGGGGTATCCACTAGCGTTCAGAACACCGGGGAGCTGTTTTTT.

Concerning this clone: This CDR3 is also generated by other DNA sequences in the sample. The genes are TRBV3-1 (or the pseudogene TRBV3-2) and TRBJ2-7; D is unresolved. V was clipped by 0 bases and J by 1 base, with 4 bases between them. This CDR3 spans 13 amino acids. In germline, CDR1 is LGHDT, CDR2 YNNKEL (reference sequence). The CDR3 DNA reads as TGTGCCAGCAGCCAAGACCGTTCCTACGAGCAGTACTTC. This translates into CASSQDRSYEQYF.

This chain joins TRBV3-1 (or the pseudogene TRBV3-2) and TRBJ2-6; D unresolved. This CDR3 spans 15 amino acids. Germline-derived CDR1 and CDR2 are LGHDT and YNNKEL (reference sequence). Trimming cost V 2 bases and J 1 base, with 6 bases left between them. The CDR3 nucleotides read TGTGCCAGCAGCCAATCGGATTCTGGGGCCAACGTCCTGACTTTC. This translates into CASSQSDSGANVLTF.

V gene TRBV6-5 combines with J gene TRBJ1-1, with 7 bases identical to TRBD1. Trimming took 4 bases from V and 3 from J; bases not matched to a gene: 5. In germline, CDR1 is MNHEY, CDR2 SVGAGI. This CDR3 spans 14 amino acids. In nucleotides, the CDR3 is TGTGCCAGCAGTTCTACAGGGGATGACACTGAAGCTTTCTTT. This gives the protein CASSSTGDDTEAFF.

About this clone: Distinct nucleotide sequences in the sample also encode this CDR3. The J gene is TRBJ2-3, the V gene TRBV19; 7 bases align to TRBD1. The CDR3 has 13 amino acids. V gave up 6 bases and J gave up 3 bases; unmatched junction bases: 3. CDR1 LNHDA and CDR2 SQIVND come from the germline V gene (reference sequence). The CDR3 region has the DNA TGTGCCAGTAGCGAGACAGGGACAGATACGCAGTATTTT. This translates into CASSETGTDTQYF.

The chain carries TRBV20-1 and TRBJ1-6, with D maybe TRBD1 (5 bases). Germline lookup yields CDR1 DFQATT and CDR2 SNEGSKA (reference sequence). The CDR3 covers 16 residues. V lost 3 bases, J lost 0 bases, and 12 bases lay in between. The CDR3 here is CSASGTSSSYNSPLHF. CDR3 nucleotide sequence: TGCAGTGCTAGTGGGACGTCGAGCTCCTATAATTCACCCCTCCACTTT.

The chain joins TRBV4-1 to TRBJ2-5, with 14 positions matching TRBD2. V trimming: 0 bases; J trimming: 5 bases; junction bases outside the gene matches: 5. The CDR3 has 17 residues. Germline CDR1 and CDR2: MGHRA and YSYEKL. CDR3 sequence reads: CASSQDARLAGGETQYF. The CDR3 region has the DNA TGCGCCAGCAGCCAAGATGCAAGACTAGCGGGGGGGGAGACCCAGTACTTC.

The genes are TRBV4-2 and TRBJ1-4, with TRBD1 identical over 10 bases. CDR1 is LGHNA, CDR2 YNFKEQ, per germline. Trimming took 0 bases from V and 8 from J; bases not matched to a gene: 6. This CDR3 has 16 residues. CDR3 protein: CASSQDPGQGYEKLFF. The CDR3, as DNA: TGTGCCAGCAGCCAAGACCCGGGACAGGGGTACGAAAAACTGTTTTTT.

The V gene is TRBV5-1, the J gene TRBJ2-3, with TRBD2 matching 11 bases. Germline assignment: CDR1 SGHRS and CDR2 YFSETQ. This CDR3 has 18 amino acids. V lost 2 bases and J lost 4; bases outside the gene matches: 12. In DNA, the CDR3 is TGCGCCAGCAGCTTCCGCTTTAGCGGGGGGGCCTTAGCAGATACGCAGTATTTT. Translated, it gives CASSFRFSGGALADTQYF.

The rearrangement uses TRBV3-1 (or the pseudogene TRBV3-2) and TRBJ2-3; 8 bases are shared with TRBD2. The CDR3 is 16 amino acids. Trimming cost V 5 bases and J 5 bases; bases outside gene matches: 12. The germline CDR1 and CDR2 sequences are LGHDT and YNNKEL (reference sequence). CDR3 DNA sequence: TGTGCCAGCAGCTCTTTCGGGGGGGCTTCTGGAGATACGCAGTATTTT. Encoded protein: CASSSFGGASGDTQYF.